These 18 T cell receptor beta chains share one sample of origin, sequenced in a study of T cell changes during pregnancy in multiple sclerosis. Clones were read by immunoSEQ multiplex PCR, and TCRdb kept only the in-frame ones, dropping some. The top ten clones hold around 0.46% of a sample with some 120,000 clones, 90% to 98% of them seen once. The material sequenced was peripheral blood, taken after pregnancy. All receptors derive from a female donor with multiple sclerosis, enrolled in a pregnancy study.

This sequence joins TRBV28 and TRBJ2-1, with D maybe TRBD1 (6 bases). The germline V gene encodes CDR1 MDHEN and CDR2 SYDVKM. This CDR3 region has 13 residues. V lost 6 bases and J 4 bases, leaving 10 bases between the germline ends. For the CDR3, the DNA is TGTGCCAGCAGCCTGGACAGTTACAATGAGCAGTTCTTC. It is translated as CASSLDSYNEQFF.

CDR3 sequence: CASSVTGFSTDTQYF. The CDR3 DNA sequence: TGTGCCAGCAGCGTCACAGGGTTCAGCACAGATACGCAGTATTTT. V and J are TRBV2 and TRBJ2-3, with D possibly being TRBD1 (6 bases). This CDR3 is 15 amino acids long. CDR1 is SNHLY and CDR2 is FYNNEI in the germline V gene. The V end was cut by 6 bases, the J end by 0 bases, with 13 bases between.

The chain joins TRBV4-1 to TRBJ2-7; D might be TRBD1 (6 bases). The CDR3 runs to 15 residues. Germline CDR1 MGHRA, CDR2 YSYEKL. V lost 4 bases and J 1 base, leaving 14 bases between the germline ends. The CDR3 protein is CASSLRQDGSYEQYF. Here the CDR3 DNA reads TGCGCCAGCAGCCTGAGACAGGACGGGTCCTACGAGCAGTACTTC.

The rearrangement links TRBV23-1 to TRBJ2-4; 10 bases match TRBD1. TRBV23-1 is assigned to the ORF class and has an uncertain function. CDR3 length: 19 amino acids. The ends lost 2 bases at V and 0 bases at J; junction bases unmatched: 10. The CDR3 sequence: CASSQIRGWDRGAKNIQYF. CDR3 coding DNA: TGCGCCAGCAGTCAAATCCGCGGTTGGGACAGGGGAGCCAAAAACATTCAGTACTTC.

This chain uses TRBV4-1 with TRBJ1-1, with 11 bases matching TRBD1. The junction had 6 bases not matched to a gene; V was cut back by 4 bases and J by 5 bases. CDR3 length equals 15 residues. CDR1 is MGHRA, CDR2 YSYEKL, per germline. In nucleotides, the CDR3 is TGCGCCAGCAGCCGGGTCGGACAGGGGGCTACTGAAGCTTTCTTT. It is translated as CASSRVGQGATEAFF.

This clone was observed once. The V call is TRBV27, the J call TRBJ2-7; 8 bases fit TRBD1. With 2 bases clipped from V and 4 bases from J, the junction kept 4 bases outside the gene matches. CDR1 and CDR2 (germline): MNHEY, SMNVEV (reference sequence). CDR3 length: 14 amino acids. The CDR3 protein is CASSLTGQAYEQYF. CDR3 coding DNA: TGTGCCAGCAGTTTAACGGGACAGGCTTACGAGCAGTACTTC.

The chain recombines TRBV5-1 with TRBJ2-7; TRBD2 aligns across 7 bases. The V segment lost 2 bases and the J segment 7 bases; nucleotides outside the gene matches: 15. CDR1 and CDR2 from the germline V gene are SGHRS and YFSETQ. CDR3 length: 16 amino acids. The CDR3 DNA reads TGCGCCAGCAGCTTAACCAAATTAGCGGGCGGTCTGGAGCAGTACTTC. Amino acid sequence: CASSLTKLAGGLEQYF.

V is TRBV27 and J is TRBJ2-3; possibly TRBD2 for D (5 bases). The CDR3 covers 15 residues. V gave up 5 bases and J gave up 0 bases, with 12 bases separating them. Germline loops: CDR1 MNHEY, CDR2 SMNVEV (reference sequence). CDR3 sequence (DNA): TGTGCCAGCAGTGGAGGTTATTCTAGCACAGATACGCAGTATTTT. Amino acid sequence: CASSGGYSSTDTQYF.

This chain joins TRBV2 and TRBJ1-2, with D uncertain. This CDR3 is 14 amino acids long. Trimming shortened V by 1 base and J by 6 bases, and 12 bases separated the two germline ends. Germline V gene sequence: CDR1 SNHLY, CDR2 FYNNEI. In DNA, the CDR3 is TGTGCCAGCAGTGAAGACAGTTCCTGGGATGGCTACACCTTC. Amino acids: CASSEDSSWDGYTF.

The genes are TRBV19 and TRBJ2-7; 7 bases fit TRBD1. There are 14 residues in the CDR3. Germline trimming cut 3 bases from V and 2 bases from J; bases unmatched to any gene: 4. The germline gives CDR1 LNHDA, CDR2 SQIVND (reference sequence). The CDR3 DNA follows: TGTGCCAGTAGTATTCAGACAGGGCCCTACGAGCAGTACTTC. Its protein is CASSIQTGPYEQYF.

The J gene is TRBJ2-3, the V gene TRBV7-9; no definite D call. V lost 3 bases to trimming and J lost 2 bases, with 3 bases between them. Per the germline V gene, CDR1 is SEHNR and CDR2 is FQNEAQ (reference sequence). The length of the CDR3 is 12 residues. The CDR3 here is CASSFLTDTQYF. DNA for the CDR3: TGTGCCAGCAGCTTCCTCACAGATACGCAGTATTTT. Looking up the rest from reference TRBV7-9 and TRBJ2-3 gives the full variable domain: DTGVSQNPRHKITKRGQNVTFRCDPISEHNRLYWYRQTLGQGPEFLTYFQNEAQLEKSRLLSDRFSAERPKGSFSTLEIQRTEQGDSAMYLCASSFLTDTQYFGPGTRLTVL.

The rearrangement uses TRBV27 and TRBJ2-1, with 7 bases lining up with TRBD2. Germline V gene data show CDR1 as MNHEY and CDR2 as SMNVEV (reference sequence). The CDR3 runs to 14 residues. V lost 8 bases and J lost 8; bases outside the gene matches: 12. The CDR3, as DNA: TGTGCCAGCGGTAAGGGGAGGGGTCGGGATGAGCAGTTCTTC. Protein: CASGKGRGRDEQFF.

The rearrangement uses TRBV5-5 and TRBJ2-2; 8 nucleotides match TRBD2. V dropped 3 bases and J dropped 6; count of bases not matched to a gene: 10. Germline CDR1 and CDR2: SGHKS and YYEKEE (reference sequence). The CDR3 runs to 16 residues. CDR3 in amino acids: CASSSPTGLAPGELFF. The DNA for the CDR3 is TGTGCCAGCAGCTCCCCGACTGGACTAGCTCCCGGGGAGCTGTTTTTT.

CDR3 sequence reads: CASSLQGRDTEAFF. Here the CDR3 DNA reads TGTGCCAGCAGTTTACAGGGGCGCGACACTGAAGCTTTCTTT. The V gene is TRBV27, the J gene TRBJ1-1; a possible D gene is TRBD1 (6 bases). From germline, CDR1 is MNHEY and CDR2 SMNVEV (reference sequence). This CDR3 region has 14 residues. The V and J ends lost 2 bases and 3 bases respectively, with 10 bases between them.

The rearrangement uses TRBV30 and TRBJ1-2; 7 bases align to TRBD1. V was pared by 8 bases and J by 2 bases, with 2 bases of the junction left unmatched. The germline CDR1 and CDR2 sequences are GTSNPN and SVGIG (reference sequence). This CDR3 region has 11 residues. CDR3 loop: CAAGGNYGYTF. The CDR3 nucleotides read TGTGCCGCAGGGGGGAACTATGGCTACACCTTC.

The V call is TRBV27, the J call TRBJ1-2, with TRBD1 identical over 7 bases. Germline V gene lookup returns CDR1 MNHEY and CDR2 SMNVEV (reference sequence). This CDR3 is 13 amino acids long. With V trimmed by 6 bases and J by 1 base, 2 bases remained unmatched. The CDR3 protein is CASRAGGNYGYTF. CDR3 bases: TGTGCCAGCAGAGCAGGGGGTAACTATGGCTACACCTTC.

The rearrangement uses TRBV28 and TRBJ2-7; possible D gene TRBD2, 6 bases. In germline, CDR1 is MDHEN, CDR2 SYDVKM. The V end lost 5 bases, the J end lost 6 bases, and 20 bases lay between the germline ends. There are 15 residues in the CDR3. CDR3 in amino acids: CASSHYGGRSGEQYF. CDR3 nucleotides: TGTGCCAGCAGTCACTACGGGGGTCGAAGTGGCGAGCAGTACTTC.

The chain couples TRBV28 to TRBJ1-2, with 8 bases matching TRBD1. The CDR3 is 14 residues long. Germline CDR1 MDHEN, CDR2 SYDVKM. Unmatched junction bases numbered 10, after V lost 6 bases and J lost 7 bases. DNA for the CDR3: TGTGCCAGCAGAAGAGATGGGACAGGAGGTGGCTACACCTTC. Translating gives CASRRDGTGGGYTF.